This T cell receptor beta chain was identified in a study of blood T cell repertoires in COVID-19. Study in general: Sources were T cells, B-cell-depleted T cells, or PBMCs; the material itself was cDNA or gDNA.

Trimming removed 3 bases from V and 6 bases from J, with 13 bases in between. This CDR3 contains 14 residues. The germline gives CDR1 KGHSH, CDR2 LQKENI. Per the authors' pipeline: Quantification of nucleated cells was approximated via reference gene primer amplification. TCRdb keeps only in-frame clones here, not all; method: immunoSEQ multiplex PCR. V and J calls and clone size come straight from that table; D and trimming were deduced from the DNA. The sample shows more than 95,000 clones, just under 85% of them seen only once. The V call is TRBV18, the J call TRBJ2-3; possible D gene TRBD1, 6 bases. This TCR came from a woman aged 80 or over with active or convalescent COVID-19. Sequenced: peripheral blood. The CDR3 reads CASSPPHGQDTQYF. CDR3 nucleotides: TGTGCCAGCTCACCGCCACATGGACAGGATACGCAGTATTTT.